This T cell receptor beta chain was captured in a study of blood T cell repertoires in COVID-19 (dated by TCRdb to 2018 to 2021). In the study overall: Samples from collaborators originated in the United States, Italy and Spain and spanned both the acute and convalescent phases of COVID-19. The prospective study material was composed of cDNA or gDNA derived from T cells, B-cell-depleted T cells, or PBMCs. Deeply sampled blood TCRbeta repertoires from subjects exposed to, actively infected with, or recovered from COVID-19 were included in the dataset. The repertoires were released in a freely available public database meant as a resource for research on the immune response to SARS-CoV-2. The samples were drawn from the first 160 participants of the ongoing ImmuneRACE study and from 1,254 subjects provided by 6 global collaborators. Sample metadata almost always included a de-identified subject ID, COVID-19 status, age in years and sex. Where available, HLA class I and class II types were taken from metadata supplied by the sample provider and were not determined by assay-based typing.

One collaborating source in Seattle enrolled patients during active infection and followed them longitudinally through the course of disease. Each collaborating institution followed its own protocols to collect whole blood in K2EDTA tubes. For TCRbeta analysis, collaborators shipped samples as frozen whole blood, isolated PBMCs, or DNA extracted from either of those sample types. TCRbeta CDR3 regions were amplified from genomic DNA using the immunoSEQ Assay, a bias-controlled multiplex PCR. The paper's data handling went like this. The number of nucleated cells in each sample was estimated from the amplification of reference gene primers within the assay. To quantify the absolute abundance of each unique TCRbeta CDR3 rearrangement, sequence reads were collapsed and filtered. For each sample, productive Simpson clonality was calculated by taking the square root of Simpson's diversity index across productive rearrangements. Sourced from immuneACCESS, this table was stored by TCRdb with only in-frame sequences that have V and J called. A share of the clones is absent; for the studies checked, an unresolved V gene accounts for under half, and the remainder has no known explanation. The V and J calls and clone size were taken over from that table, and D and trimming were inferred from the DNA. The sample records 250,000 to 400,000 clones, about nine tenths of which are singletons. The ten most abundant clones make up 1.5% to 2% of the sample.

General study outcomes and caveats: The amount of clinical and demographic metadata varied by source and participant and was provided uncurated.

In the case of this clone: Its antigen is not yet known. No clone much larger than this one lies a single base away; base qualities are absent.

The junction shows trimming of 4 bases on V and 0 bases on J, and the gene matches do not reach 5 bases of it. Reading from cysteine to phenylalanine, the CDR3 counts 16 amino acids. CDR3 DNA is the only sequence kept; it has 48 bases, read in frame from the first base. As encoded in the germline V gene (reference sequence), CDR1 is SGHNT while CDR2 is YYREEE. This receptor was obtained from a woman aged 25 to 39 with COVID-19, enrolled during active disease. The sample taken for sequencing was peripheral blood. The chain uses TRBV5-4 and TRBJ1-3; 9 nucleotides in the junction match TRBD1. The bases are TGTGCCAGCAGCAGGGACAGGGACCTCTCTGGAAACACCATATATTTT. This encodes CASSRDRDLSGNTIYF. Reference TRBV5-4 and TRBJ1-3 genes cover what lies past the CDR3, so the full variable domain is ETGVTQSPTHLIKTRGQQVTLRCSSQSGHNTVSWYQQALGQGPQFIFQYYREEENGRGNFPPRFSGLQFPNYSSELNVNALELDDSALYLCASSRDRDLSGNTIYFGEGSWLTVV.